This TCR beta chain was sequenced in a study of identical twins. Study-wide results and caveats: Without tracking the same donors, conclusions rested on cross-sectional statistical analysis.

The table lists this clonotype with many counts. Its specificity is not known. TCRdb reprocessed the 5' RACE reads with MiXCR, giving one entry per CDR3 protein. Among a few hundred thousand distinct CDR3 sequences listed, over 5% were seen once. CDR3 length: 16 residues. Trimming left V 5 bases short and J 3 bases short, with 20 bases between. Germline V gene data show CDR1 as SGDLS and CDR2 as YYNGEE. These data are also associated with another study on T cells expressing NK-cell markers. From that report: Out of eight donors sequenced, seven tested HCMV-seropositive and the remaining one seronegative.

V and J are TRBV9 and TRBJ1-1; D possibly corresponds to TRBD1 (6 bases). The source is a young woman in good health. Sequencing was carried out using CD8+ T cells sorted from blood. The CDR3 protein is CASRSPLAGEDTEAFF. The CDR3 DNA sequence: TGTGCCAGCAGGTCCCCTTTAGCAGGGGAGGACACTGAAGCTTTCTTT.